Below, one TCR beta chain is given with its context. V was trimmed by 0 bases and J by 7 bases, leaving 15 bases between them. Germline V gives CDR1 LGHNA, CDR2 YSLEER. The CDR3 contains 15 residues. This sample was taken from a study of blood T cell repertoires in COVID-19. Libraries were prepared by immunoSEQ multiplex PCR; TCRdb keeps only in-frame clonotypes and omits some of them. The table includes roughly 70,000 clones, roughly 90% detected once. The receptor was isolated from a man between 45 and 60 years old with acute or convalescent COVID-19. Sequenced sample: peripheral blood. V gene TRBV4-3 combines with J gene TRBJ1-2, with D hard to call. The chain's CDR3 is CASSQDWPIISGYTF. The CDR3 nucleotides read TGCGCCAGCAGCCAAGACTGGCCGATAATAAGTGGCTACACCTTC.